This T cell receptor (beta chain) comes out of a study of response to subunit inactivated influenza vaccine. Turning to this clonotype: Antigen specificity is unknown.

Study-level findings and limits: Authors suggested that a seasonal influenza vaccination recruits few new T cells each time.

TCRdb reanalysed the RT-PCR reads using MiXCR and keeps one entry per CDR3 protein. The sample comprises about 310,000 distinct CDR3 sequences, approximately 20% of which are singletons, and around a tenth rests with the top ten. This receptor was obtained from a man between 50 and 69 years old who received an inactivated influenza vaccine. Sequenced material: PBMCs from blood, taken about 20 months after vaccination.

CDR3 residues: CASTEGHRLDNTGELFF. DNA for the CDR3: TGTGCCAGCACTGAGGGGCACCGACTCGACAACACCGGGGAGCTGTTTTTT. The V and J genes are TRBV2 and TRBJ2-2; D could derive from TRBD1 or TRBD2 (5 bases each). Germline-derived CDR1 and CDR2 are SNHLY and FYNNEI. The germline V and J ends were trimmed by 7 bases and 2 bases, with 20 bases remaining between them. This CDR3 comprises 17 residues.